What follows are 6 T cell receptor beta chains derived from one specimen sequenced in a study of blood T cell repertoires in COVID-19. TCRdb's table, derived via immunoSEQ multiplex PCR, lists solely in-frame clones and lacks some. In the table there are 250,000 to 300,000 clones, 70% to 90% of which are singletons. The sequencing sample was made of PBMCs or T cells enriched from blood (not recorded which). These receptor sequences come from a woman in her 30s who had recovered from COVID-19.

The chain joins TRBV9 to TRBJ2-3; 9 nucleotides agree with TRBD1. The J segment lost 3 bases and the V segment lost 0 bases, leaving 5 bases of the junction unmatched. The CDR3 spans 16 residues. Germline-derived CDR1 and CDR2 are SGDLS and YYNGEE. The CDR3 reads CASSVATGGATDTQYF. The CDR3 bases are TGTGCCAGCAGCGTAGCTACAGGGGGCGCGACAGATACGCAGTATTTT.

This clone was counted once. The V gene is TRBV5-1, the J gene TRBJ2-1, with 8 bases that match TRBD2. This CDR3 is 17 amino acids long. The junction had 16 bases not matched to a gene; V was cut back by 4 bases and J by 7 bases. Germline V gene lookup returns CDR1 SGHRS and CDR2 YFSETQ. This CDR3 reads CASSKSRAGGPRNEQFF. CDR3 sequence (DNA): TGCGCCAGCAGCAAATCGAGGGCGGGAGGCCCTCGAAATGAGCAGTTCTTC.

CDR3 in DNA: TGTGCCACCAGTGGGGACAGCTCCAATGAAAAACTGTTTTTT. Its translation: CATSGDSSNEKLFF. The V and J genes are TRBV24-1 and TRBJ1-4; 7 bases line up with TRBD1. The germline gives CDR1 KGHDR, CDR2 SFDVKD. V was pared by 5 bases and J by 5 bases, with 4 bases of the junction left unmatched. The CDR3 contains 14 residues.

About this clone itself: Mismatch with germline at one junction end may stem from a read error. The rearrangement links TRBV2 to TRBJ1-1; D call uncertain. Germline values: CDR1 SNHLY, CDR2 FYNNEI. The CDR3 totals 11 residues. The CDR3 sequence: CASSENSEAFF. CDR3 in DNA: TGTGCCAGCAGTGAGAACAGTGAAGCTTTCTTT. The variable domain in full, completed from reference TRBV2 and TRBJ1-1, reads EPEVTQTPSHQVTQMGQEVILRCVPISNHLYFYWYRQILGQKVEFLVSFYNNEISEKSEIFDDQFSVERPDGSNFTLKIRSTKLEDSAMYFCASSENSEAFFGQGTRLTVV.

CDR3 DNA: TGCAGCGTTGTAGGACAGTCCCCCAACTATGGCTACACCTTC. Protein sequence: CSVVGQSPNYGYTF. V usage is TRBV29-1 and J usage is TRBJ1-2, with a tentative D call TRBD1 (6 bases). Germline CDR1 reads SQVTM; CDR2 reads ANQGSEA. This CDR3 is 14 amino acids long. V shed 4 bases and J shed 2 bases, with 14 bases lying between them.

The J gene is TRBJ2-1, the V gene TRBV12-3 or TRBV12-4; D perhaps matches TRBD1 (5 bases). Trimming took off 8 bases at V and 6 bases at J, with 14 bases between the two ends. This CDR3 contains 13 residues. This chain's CDR3 is CASREQGSNEQFF. The CDR3 coding sequence is TGTGCCAGCCGCGAGCAGGGTTCCAATGAGCAGTTCTTC.